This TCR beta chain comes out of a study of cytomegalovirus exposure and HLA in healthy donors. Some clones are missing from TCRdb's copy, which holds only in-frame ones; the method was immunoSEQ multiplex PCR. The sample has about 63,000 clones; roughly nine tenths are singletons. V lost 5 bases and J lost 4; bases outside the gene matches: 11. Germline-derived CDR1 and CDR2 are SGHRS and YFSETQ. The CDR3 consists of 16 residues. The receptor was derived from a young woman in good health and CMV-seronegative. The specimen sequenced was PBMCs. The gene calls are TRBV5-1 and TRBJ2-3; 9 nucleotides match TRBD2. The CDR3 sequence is CASRYRAGGAADTQYF. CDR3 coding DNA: TGCGCCAGCAGATATAGAGCGGGAGGTGCTGCAGATACGCAGTATTTT.